The entry below gives a single TCR beta chain sequence along with its context. This CDR3 contains 14 residues. The germline V and J ends were trimmed by 2 bases and 7 bases, with 15 bases remaining between them. Per the germline V gene, CDR1 is LNHDA and CDR2 is SQIVND (reference sequence). The data originate from a study of technical replicates of blood from a few donors. Only in-frame clones appear in the TCRdb table, and some are missing; sequencing was by immunoSEQ multiplex PCR. Here the sample spans under 70,000 clones, roughly 93% being singletons. The V gene is TRBV19, the J gene TRBJ2-7; weak D call: TRBD1 (6 bases). The sequenced sample consisted of T cells isolated from PBMCs. The TCR was taken from a human donor in good health. CDR3 region: CASSINSQGLEQYF. In nucleotides, the CDR3 is TGTGCCAGTAGTATAAACTCTCAGGGGTTGGAGCAGTACTTC.